A selection of T cell receptor beta chains follows, all from one sample in a study of response to subunit inactivated influenza vaccine. TCRdb re-derived calls from the RT-PCR reads in MiXCR, one entry per CDR3 protein. This sample has more than 500,000 distinct CDR3 sequences, with around 11% found just once. In addition, the sample was reused for a study of T cells expressing NK-cell markers.

Sequencing was performed on PBMCs from blood, taken on the day of vaccination. The receptors were sampled from a man between 45 and 60 years old who received an inactivated influenza vaccine. CDR3s include the opening cysteine and the closing phenylalanine or tryptophan. The D gene is left open where the match is weak. Clone size, where shown, is once, few, many, or a class for clones that have expanded.

CDR3	DNA	J	D	size	V
CSASSGTENTGELFF	TGCAGCGCCAGTTCCGGGACAGAAAACACCGGGGAGCTGTTTTTT	TRBJ2-2	TRBD1	many	TRBV29-1
CASIARDRSNTGELFF	TGTGCCAGCATTGCGAGGGACAGGTCGAACACCGGGGAGCTGTTTTTT	TRBJ2-2	TRBD1	few	TRBV13
CASHTGGVYNEQFF	TGTGCCAGCCACACAGGGGGGGTATACAATGAGCAGTTCTTC	TRBJ2-1	NA	NA	TRBV6-1
CASSFLSTGNTEAFF	TGTGCCAGCAGTTTCCTTTCGACAGGGAACACTGAAGCTTTCTTT	TRBJ1-1	NA	NA	TRBV12-3/TRBV12-4
CSASGTGRTYEQYF	TGCAGTGCTAGCGGGACAGGTCGAACCTACGAGCAGTACTTC	TRBJ2-7	TRBD1	few	TRBV20-1
CASSLGRIPYEQYF	TGCGCCAGCAGCTTGGGTCGAATTCCCTACGAGCAGTACTTC	TRBJ2-7	NA	NA	TRBV5-1
CAISEGLALETQYF	TGTGCCATCAGTGAGGGGCTAGCCTTGGAGACCCAGTACTTC	TRBJ2-5	NA	NA	TRBV10-3
CASRMAGELFF	TGTGCCAGCAGGATGGCCGGGGAGCTGTTTTTT	TRBJ2-2	NA	few	TRBV12-3/TRBV12-4
CASSLKIAGVGELFF	TGTGCCAGCAGTTTGAAGATAGCGGGAGTCGGGGAGCTGTTTTTT	TRBJ2-2	TRBD2	few	TRBV27
CASSQDLAGLNNEQFF	TGTGCCAGCAGCCAGGACCTAGCGGGACTAAACAATGAGCAGTTCTTC	TRBJ2-1	TRBD2	NA	TRBV4-2
CASSSTRFSGAFF	TGTGCCAGCAGCTCGACAAGGTTCAGTGGGGCTTTCTTT	TRBJ1-1	NA	few	TRBV5-6
CASGSRGPNEQFF	TGTGCCAGCGGTTCGCGGGGGCCCAATGAGCAGTTCTTC	TRBJ2-1	NA	many	TRBV12-3/TRBV12-4
CASSSGTGGSGELFF	TGTGCCAGCAGTTCCGGGACAGGGGGTTCCGGGGAGCTGTTTTTT	TRBJ2-2	TRBD1	few	TRBV27
CSVGDRGRGYTF	TGCAGCGTGGGAGACAGGGGGCGCGGCTACACCTTC	TRBJ1-2	TRBD1	NA	TRBV29-1
CASKNTGRGLQSHNYEQYF	TGTGCCAGCAAAAACACCGGGAGAGGGCTACAATCGCACAACTACGAGCAGTACTTC	TRBJ2-7	NA	NA	TRBV12-3/TRBV12-4
CASSHSNQPQHF	TGTGCCAGCAGTCATAGCAATCAGCCCCAGCATTTT	TRBJ1-5	NA	NA	TRBV12-3/TRBV12-4
CASKRTSQNTEAFF	TGTGCCAGCAAAAGGACCTCGCAGAACACTGAAGCTTTCTTT	TRBJ1-1	NA	NA	TRBV7-2